Below, 6 T cell receptor beta chains from the same sample are listed, as sequenced in a study of Tregs in tolerant kidney transplant recipients. The assay was immunoSEQ multiplex PCR, and TCRdb's table has in-frame clones only and misses some. The top ten hold 0.46% of the sample, which has tens of thousands of clones, under 95% seen once. The specimen comprised CD4+ T cells from blood, sampled before the transplant. The receptor set was obtained from a human donor who received a combined kidney and bone marrow transplant.

This chain joins TRBV10-3 and TRBJ1-4; TRBD1 agrees at 8 bases. This CDR3 spans 16 amino acids. Losses at the gene ends were 2 bases for V and 1 base for J; bases not matched to a gene: 3. From germline, CDR1 is ENHRY and CDR2 SYGVKD. CDR3 residues: CAISEQGALTNEKLFF. CDR3 DNA: TGTGCCATCAGTGAGCAGGGGGCCTTAACTAATGAAAAACTGTTTTTT.

The chain combines TRBV6-5 with TRBJ2-1; 7 nucleotides match TRBD2. Germline CDR1 reads MNHEY; CDR2 reads SVGAGI. The trim removed 5 bases at V and 3 bases at J, leaving 4 bases unmatched. The CDR3 has 14 residues. CDR3 sequence reads: CASSSGNSYNEQFF. In nucleotides, the CDR3 is TGTGCCAGCAGTAGCGGGAATAGCTACAATGAGCAGTTCTTC.

CDR3 DNA: TGTGCCAGCAGCTCCAAACCGGTGACTGAAGCTTTCTTT. Its translation is CASSSKPVTEAFF. The chain recombines TRBV5-4 with TRBJ1-1; no clear D. The CDR3 extends over 13 amino acids. CDR1 is SGHNT and CDR2 is YYREEE in the germline V gene (reference sequence). The germline V and J ends were trimmed by 3 bases and 5 bases, with 11 bases remaining between them. The full variable domain, completed using reference TRBV5-4 and TRBJ1-1, is ETGVTQSPTHLIKTRGQQVTLRCSSQSGHNTVSWYQQALGQGPQFIFQYYREEENGRGNFPPRFSGLQFPNYSSELNVNALELDDSALYLCASSSKPVTEAFFGQGTRLTVV.

V gene TRBV5-1 combines with J gene TRBJ1-3, with D tentatively TRBD1 (5 bases). The germline CDR1 and CDR2 sequences are SGHRS and YFSETQ. This CDR3 is built from 17 residues. Trimming took off 4 bases at V and 4 bases at J, with 21 bases between the two ends. This CDR3 reads CASSRGRVGSLGNTIYF. DNA of the CDR3: TGCGCCAGCAGCCGCGGCAGGGTAGGCTCTCTCGGAAACACCATATATTTT.

The chain has TRBV5-4 and TRBJ2-3; 8 bases are shared with TRBD2. The CDR3 spans 16 residues. Germline CDR1 and CDR2: SGHNT and YYREEE (reference sequence). V lost 4 bases, J lost 5 bases, and 12 bases stayed unmatched. This chain's CDR3 is CASSPGPGGAGDTQYF. CDR3 DNA: TGTGCCAGCAGCCCGGGTCCGGGGGGGGCCGGAGATACGCAGTATTTT.

CDR3 loop: CASSPGTSGRWETQYF. The DNA for the CDR3 is TGTGCCAGCTCACCTGGGACTAGCGGGAGATGGGAGACCCAGTACTTC. The rearrangement joins TRBV18 to TRBJ2-5; 14 nucleotides align to TRBD2. The CDR3 runs to 16 residues. The V gene end was trimmed by 3 bases and the J gene end by 5 bases; junction bases not matched to a gene: 5. CDR1 is KGHSH, CDR2 LQKENI, per germline. Combining the CDR3 with reference TRBV18 and TRBJ2-5 gives the whole variable domain NAGVMQNPRHLVRRRGQEARLRCSPMKGHSHVYWYRQLPEEGLKFMVYLQKENIIDESGMPKERFSAEFPKEGPSILRIQQVVRGDSAAYFCASSPGTSGRWETQYFGPGTRLLVL.